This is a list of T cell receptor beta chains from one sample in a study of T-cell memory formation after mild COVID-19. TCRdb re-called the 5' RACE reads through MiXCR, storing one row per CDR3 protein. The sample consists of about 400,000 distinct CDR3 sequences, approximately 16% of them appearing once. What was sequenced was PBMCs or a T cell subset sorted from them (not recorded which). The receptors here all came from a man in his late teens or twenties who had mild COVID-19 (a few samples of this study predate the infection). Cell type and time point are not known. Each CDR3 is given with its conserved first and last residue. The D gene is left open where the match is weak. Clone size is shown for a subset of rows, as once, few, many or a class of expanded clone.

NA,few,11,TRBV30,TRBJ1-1,TGTGCCTGGAGTGTTCAGGGATCGGCTTTCTTT,CAWSVQGSAFF
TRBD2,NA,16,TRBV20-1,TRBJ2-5,TGCAGTGCCCGGGCCACTAGCGGGGGGGCCTGGGAGACCCAGTACTTC,CSARATSGGAWETQYF
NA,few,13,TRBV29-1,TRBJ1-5,TGCAGCGTCCAGGGAGATGGCAATCAGCCCCAGCATTTT,CSVQGDGNQPQHF
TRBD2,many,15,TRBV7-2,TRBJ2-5,TGTGCCAGCAGCTTGATTAGCGGGGGGATCGAGACCCAGTACTTC,CASSLISGGIETQYF
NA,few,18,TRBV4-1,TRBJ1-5,TGCGCCAGCAGCCAAGAGGGCCTCCGCCCCAATAGCAATCAGCCCCAGCATTTT,CASSQEGLRPNSNQPQHF
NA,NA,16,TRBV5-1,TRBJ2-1,TGCGCCAGCAGCTTCCAAGCAGGTAGCTCCTACAATGAGCAGTTCTTC,CASSFQAGSSYNEQFF
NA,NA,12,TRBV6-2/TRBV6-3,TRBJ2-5,TGTGCCAGCAGTACGACAGCGGAGACCCAGTACTTC,CASSTTAETQYF
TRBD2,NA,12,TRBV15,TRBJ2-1,TGTGCCACCAGCAGGCGGGAGAATGAGCAGTTCTTC,CATSRRENEQFF
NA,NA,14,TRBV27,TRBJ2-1,TGTGCCAGCAGTTTCCGGGGGCCTAGAAATGAGCAGTTCTTC,CASSFRGPRNEQFF
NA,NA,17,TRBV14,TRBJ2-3,TGTGCCAGCAGCCGAGGTGGTTTGCAGCGAGGGTCAGATACGCAGTATTTT,CASSRGGLQRGSDTQYF
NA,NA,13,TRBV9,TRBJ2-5,TGTGCCAGCAGCGCCGGGGGCAGGGAGACCCAGTACTTC,CASSAGGRETQYF
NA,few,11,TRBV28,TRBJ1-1,TGTGCCATCACGGGGAACACTGAAGCTTTCTTT,CAITGNTEAFF
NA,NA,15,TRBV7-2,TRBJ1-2,TGTGCCAGCAGCTTAAGGGAGGCAGGGATCTATGGCTACACCTTC,CASSLREAGIYGYTF
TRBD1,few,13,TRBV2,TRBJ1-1,TGTGCCAGCAGGAACAGGGGGCTCGCTGAAGCTTTCTTT,CASRNRGLAEAFF
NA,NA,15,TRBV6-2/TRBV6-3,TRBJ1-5,TGTGCCAGCAGTTACAGGACCGCAATCAATCAGCCCCAGCATTTT,CASSYRTAINQPQHF
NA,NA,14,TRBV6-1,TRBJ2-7,TGTGCCAGCAGTGACCGGAGGAAAACCTACGAGCAGTACTTC,CASSDRRKTYEQYF